The clone carrying this T cell receptor beta chain was seen many times. The target antigen is unknown. V was clipped by 1 base and J by 5 bases, with 12 bases between them. Per germline, CDR1 SGHRS and CDR2 YFSETQ. CDR3 length equals 14 residues. These data originate in a study of human T cells and chemical hapten exposure. Study-level results: The study found that DPC sensitization did not change TCRs above 1 in 1000 frequency.

As for time point: pre-sensitization, week 0. Specified treatment: therapeutic diphenylcyclopropenone sensitization with weekly scalp DPC. TCRdb redid the calling of the RACE reads with MiXCR, one entry per CDR3 protein. Of more than 250,000 distinct CDR3 sequences listed, more than 6.5% are singletons. The material was whole blood, obtained in connection with sensitization to the hapten diphenylcyclopropenone (DPC). The chain carries TRBV5-1 and TRBJ1-1; TRBD1 might be the D (6 bases). The TCR comes from a woman between 40 and 50 years old with alopecia areata. Some clones in this sample may be carry-over from other donors' samples. CDR3 loop: CASSLLGAGTEAFF. CDR3 in DNA: TGCGCCAGCAGCTTGCTGGGGGCTGGGACTGAAGCTTTCTTT.